These 15 T cell receptor beta chains were sequenced from one sample in a study of OX40 agonist ivuxolimab in advanced cancers. The protocol was immunoSEQ multiplex PCR, while the TCRdb copy is restricted to in-frame clones and leaves out a portion. This table holds 75,000 to 100,000 clones, approximately 80% found once. This material consisted of CD4+ or CD8+ T cells sorted from blood, taken in a trial of the OX40 agonist ivuxolimab. Every receptor here comes from an adult with an advanced solid tumor such as melanoma, head and neck, liver or kidney cancer.

The chain uses TRBV27 and TRBJ1-2; no clear D gene. Germline-derived CDR1 and CDR2 are MNHEY and SMNVEV (reference sequence). The germline V and J ends were trimmed by 0 bases and 4 bases, with 6 bases remaining between them. CDR3 length: 13 residues. CDR3 amino acids: CASSLSGSYGYTF. Written as DNA, the CDR3 is TGTGCCAGCAGTTTATCTGGGAGCTATGGCTACACCTTC.

The chain employs TRBV7-9 and TRBJ2-7, with no clear D. The CDR3 is 14 amino acids. Germline CDR1 and CDR2: SEHNR and FQNEAQ (reference sequence). V lost 5 bases, J lost 0 bases, and 11 bases lay in between. This CDR3 is CASSRTASSYEQYF. CDR3 in DNA: TGTGCCAGCAGCCGGACGGCAAGCTCCTACGAGCAGTACTTC.

This clone came up once. This chain connects TRBV19 to TRBJ1-6; D is undetermined. CDR1 and CDR2 from the germline V gene are LNHDA and SQIVND (reference sequence). The CDR3 sequence is 14 residues long. The germline V and J ends were trimmed by 6 bases and 0 bases, with 6 bases remaining between them. Written as DNA, the CDR3 is TGTGCCAGTAGAGCGCCCTCCTATAATTCACCCCTCCACTTT. It is translated as CASRAPSYNSPLHF.

This chain connects TRBV9 to TRBJ1-2; D possibly corresponds to TRBD1 (6 bases). Trimming removed 5 bases from V and 1 base from J, with 12 bases in between. CDR1 is SGDLS, CDR2 YYNGEE, per germline. CDR3 length: 14 residues. This chain's CDR3 is CASSSGQSNYGYTF. In nucleotides, the CDR3 is TGTGCCAGCAGTTCCGGACAGAGTAACTATGGCTACACCTTC.

The chain carries TRBV7-2 and TRBJ2-1; possible D gene TRBD2, 6 bases. The CDR3 loop spans 14 amino acids. Trimming stripped 1 base from V and 9 bases from J, with 13 bases between. Germline V CDR1 and CDR2: SGHTA, FQGNSA. The CDR3 DNA is TGTGCCAGCAGCTTAGGGTCGGGAGTGGGTGAGCAGTTCTTC. Amino acids: CASSLGSGVGEQFF.

With respect to this clone: This likely reflects a read error, since a far larger clone is one base away. This specimen includes other DNA sequences encoding the same CDR3. V gene TRBV4-1 combines with J gene TRBJ2-7; D is unclear. Germline V gene data show CDR1 as MGHRA and CDR2 as YSYEKL. This CDR3 spans 10 amino acids. Trimming shortened V by 5 bases and J by 4 bases, and 3 bases separated the two germline ends. The CDR3 DNA reads as TGCGCCAGCAGCTATTACGAGCAGTACTTC. Translation: CASSYYEQYF.

The chain carries TRBV2 and TRBJ1-2, with D tentatively TRBD1 (6 bases). The CDR3 loop spans 14 amino acids. Trimming left V 6 bases short and J 4 bases short, with 15 bases between. From germline, CDR1 is SNHLY and CDR2 FYNNEI. CDR3 loop: CASRSQGGGYGYTF. CDR3 nucleotide sequence: TGTGCCAGCAGGTCACAGGGAGGGGGCTATGGCTACACCTTC.

This chain joins TRBV4-2 and TRBJ2-7, with 8 bases fitting TRBD1. J was trimmed by 4 bases and V by 2 bases; bases with no gene match: 19. The germline CDR1 and CDR2 sequences are LGHNA and YNFKEQ. The CDR3 runs to 19 residues. The CDR3 nucleotides read TGTGCCAGCAGCCAATATCTTTGGGTGATTCGGACAGGGATTTACGAGCAGTACTTC. This codes for CASSQYLWVIRTGIYEQYF.

This chain uses TRBV18 with TRBJ2-7, with D perhaps given as TRBD1 or TRBD2 (5 bases each). With 4 bases removed from V and 4 bases from J, the gap between germline ends came to 11 bases. Germline-derived CDR1 and CDR2 are KGHSH and LQKENI. CDR3 length: 13 amino acids. DNA for the CDR3: TGTGCCAGCTCACGGGACGGAACTTACGAGCAGTACTTC. Translation gives CASSRDGTYEQYF.

The chain recombines TRBV9 with TRBJ2-7; D may be TRBD1 or TRBD2 (5 bases each). The CDR3 runs 14 residues. The V and J ends lost 4 bases and 0 bases respectively, with 11 bases between them. Per the germline V gene, CDR1 is SGDLS and CDR2 is YYNGEE. The CDR3 nucleotides read TGTGCCAGCAGCCCCCGGGACGGCTCCTACGAGCAGTACTTC. Amino acid sequence: CASSPRDGSYEQYF.

The V and J genes are TRBV29-1 and TRBJ2-7; 9 nucleotides align to TRBD1. This CDR3 spans 14 amino acids. Germline CDR1 is SQVTM and CDR2 is ANQGSEA. Germline trimming cut 4 bases from V and 6 bases from J; bases unmatched to any gene: 10. This chain's CDR3 is CSVGNLQGASEQYF. The DNA for the CDR3 is TGCAGCGTTGGTAACCTACAGGGGGCGAGCGAGCAGTACTTC.

This chain links TRBV4-1 with TRBJ2-2, with 8 bases identical to TRBD2. Germline CDR1 reads MGHRA; CDR2 reads YSYEKL. V shed 1 base and J 3 bases; nucleotides not matched to a gene: 13. This CDR3 contains 19 residues. The CDR3 nucleotides are TGCGCCAGCAGCCAAGGACTTTTACAGCGGGAGAGGTACACCGGGGAGCTGTTTTTT. It codes for CASSQGLLQRERYTGELFF.

The chain uses TRBV7-6 and TRBJ1-1; the D gene is possibly TRBD1 (6 bases). The CDR3 is 12 amino acids. Trimming pared 5 bases from V and 4 bases from J, leaving 8 bases between. The germline CDR1 and CDR2 sequences are SGHVS and FNYEAQ. DNA for the CDR3: TGTGCCAGCAGCGTAGGGGGCACTGAAGCTTTCTTT. It is translated as CASSVGGTEAFF.

V and J are TRBV12-5 and TRBJ1-4, with D uncertain. The V and J ends lost 5 bases and 0 bases respectively, with 7 bases between them. Germline V CDR1 and CDR2: LGHNT, FRNRAP. The CDR3 is made up of 14 amino acids. The CDR3 bases are TGTGCTAGTGGTGCTGGGACAACTAATGAAAAACTGTTTTTT. It codes for CASGAGTTNEKLFF.

This clone is a singleton in its sample. The rearrangement links TRBV7-9 to TRBJ1-5, with a possible D match to TRBD1 (6 bases). CDR3 size: 15 residues. V lost 5 bases to trimming and J lost 2 bases, with 13 bases between them. Germline CDR1 is SEHNR and CDR2 is FQNEAQ (reference sequence). The CDR3 DNA follows: TGTGCCAGCAGCCCAGGGGTCGGGGGCAATCAGCCCCAGCATTTT. This gives the protein CASSPGVGGNQPQHF.